This entry is about one TCR beta chain. Its antigen remains unknown. The data belong to a study of identical twins. Study-wide findings and caveats: Insertions were fewer in abundant cord blood beta clonotypes, whereas memory repertoires showed none of this pattern. Sharing of beta out-of-frame sequences by twins showed a weaker excess.

MiXCR was run by TCRdb on the 5' RACE reads, yielding one entry per CDR3 protein. The sample holds some 590,000 distinct CDR3 sequences, just under 10% seen once. CDR1 is MRHNA and CDR2 is SNTAGT in the germline V gene. Trimming cost V 4 bases and J 7 bases; bases outside gene matches: 6. The CDR3 loop spans 14 amino acids. These data also formed part of another study, on yellow fever vaccine responses in identical twins.

The receptor was derived from a woman aged 18-29 years in good health. Input material: PBMCs. The V call is TRBV6-4, the J call TRBJ2-1, with TRBD2 matching over 8 bases. The CDR3 DNA reads as TGTGCCAGCAGTGCCAGCGGGAGTGGGAATGAGCAGTTCTTC. This codes for CASSASGSGNEQFF.